The next 15 T cell receptor beta chains were all read from a single sample in a study of shared clonotypes between healthy human individuals. Method: immunoSEQ multiplex PCR; TCRdb's copy keeps in-frame clones and lacks some. This table has over a million clones, roughly 96% appearing once. The sample taken for sequencing was naive CD4+ T cells sorted from blood. Subset meaning: CD45RA+ positively selected. Receptors were obtained from a man aged 25-45 years in good health.

CDR3: CAWSVGVGYEQYF. The CDR3 nucleotides are TGTGCCTGGAGTGTAGGGGTGGGTTACGAGCAGTACTTC. The chain employs TRBV30 and TRBJ2-7; maybe TRBD1 (5 bases). The CDR3 consists of 13 residues. Trimming removed 0 bases at V and 4 bases at J, with 10 bases between. The V gene's germline CDR1 is GTSNPN and CDR2 SVGIG (reference sequence).

This chain links TRBV7-9 with TRBJ2-5; unclear D gene. The CDR3 length is 14 residues. Germline lookup yields CDR1 SEHNR and CDR2 FQNEAQ (reference sequence). The V gene lost 3 bases and the J gene lost 0 bases, with 8 bases spanning the gap. CDR3 region: CASSLSGNQETQYF. The CDR3 DNA reads as TGTGCCAGCAGCTTGTCTGGGAACCAAGAGACCCAGTACTTC. Together with reference TRBV7-9 and TRBJ2-5, the CDR3 gives the full variable domain: DTGVSQNPRHKITKRGQNVTFRCDPISEHNRLYWYRQTLGQGPEFLTYFQNEAQLEKSRLLSDRFSAERPKGSFSTLEIQRTEQGDSAMYLCASSLSGNQETQYFGPGTRLLVL.

This clone was counted once. This chain links TRBV11-2 with TRBJ1-1, with D uncertain. Per germline, CDR1 SGHAT and CDR2 FQNNGV. This CDR3 contains 15 residues. V dropped 0 bases and J dropped 9 bases, with 17 bases sitting between them. The CDR3 DNA sequence: TGTGCCAGCAGCTTAGACCCCTTCAGAGAGGAACAAGCTTTCTTT. Its translation: CASSLDPFREEQAFF. The full variable domain, rest sourced from reference TRBV11-2 and TRBJ1-1, is EAGVAQSPRYKIIEKRQSVAFWCNPISGHATLYWYQQILGQGPKLLIQFQNNGVVDDSQLPKDRFSAERLKGVDSTLKIQPAKLEDSAVYLCASSLDPFREEQAFFGQGTRLTVV.

The J gene is TRBJ2-2, the V gene TRBV7-3, with D uncertain. This CDR3 comprises 14 residues. Germline values: CDR1 SGHTA, CDR2 FQGTGA. V was shortened by 1 base and J by 1 base, with 4 bases between the two germline ends. Here the CDR3 DNA reads TGTGCCAGCAGCTTAAAGCGGAACACCGGGGAGCTGTTTTTT. Protein product: CASSLKRNTGELFF.

The rearrangement uses TRBV27 and TRBJ2-2; D may be TRBD1 (5 bases). There are 17 residues in the CDR3. Trimming took off 3 bases at V and 5 bases at J, with 19 bases between the two ends. Germline V gene lookup returns CDR1 MNHEY and CDR2 SMNVEV (reference sequence). The CDR3 DNA is TGTGCCAGCAGTTTTAGGGCAACGAGAGACAGAACCGGGGAGCTGTTTTTT. Protein product: CASSFRATRDRTGELFF.

The CDR3 DNA follows: TGTGCCAGTAGTCTTGAGTCTCTGTCGAACACTGAAGCTTTCTTT. Its protein product is CASSLESLSNTEAFF. This chain links TRBV19 with TRBJ1-1; D is ambiguous. Germline V gene lookup returns CDR1 LNHDA and CDR2 SQIVND (reference sequence). The CDR3 length is 15 residues. V was pared by 5 bases and J by 1 base, with 14 bases between.

The J gene is TRBJ1-4, the V gene TRBV6-1, with D unresolved. Germline loops: CDR1 MNHNS, CDR2 SASEGT. Trimming removed 0 bases at V and 8 bases at J, with 10 bases between. CDR3 length: 14 amino acids. The CDR3 region is CASSEARGYEKLFF. CDR3 bases: TGTGCCAGCAGTGAAGCGCGAGGATACGAAAAACTGTTTTTT.

CDR3 nucleotides: TGTGCCAGCAGTTTAAGGCAGGGGGACGATACGCAGTATTTT. Its translation is CASSLRQGDDTQYF. The gene calls are TRBV27 and TRBJ2-3; the match to TRBD1 covers 7 bases. Germline V lookup: CDR1 MNHEY, CDR2 SMNVEV (reference sequence). The CDR3 has 14 residues. The ends lost 2 bases at V and 6 bases at J; junction bases unmatched: 5.

The rearrangement joins TRBV10-3 to TRBJ2-3, with D possibly matching TRBD1 (7 bases). The ends were cut back, 6 bases at V and 5 bases at J, with 12 bases in the middle. The CDR3 totals 13 residues. Germline V lookup: CDR1 ENHRY, CDR2 SYGVKD. CDR3: CAISRQGLDTQYF. The CDR3 DNA is TGTGCCATCAGCAGACAGGGACTAGATACGCAGTATTTT.

V and J are TRBV4-1 and TRBJ2-7, with 9 positions matching TRBD2. The CDR3 runs to 16 residues. The J segment lost 6 bases and the V segment lost 2 bases, leaving 11 bases of the junction unmatched. Germline CDR1 and CDR2: MGHRA and YSYEKL. CDR3: CASSQTTSGPFSEQYF. The CDR3 bases are TGCGCCAGCAGCCAAACGACTAGCGGACCTTTCAGCGAGCAGTACTTC.

This chain uses TRBV2 with TRBJ2-2; D ambiguous. Germline V gene lookup returns CDR1 SNHLY and CDR2 FYNNEI. Trimming removed 4 bases from V and 4 bases from J, with 19 bases in between. This CDR3 has 17 amino acids. CDR3 region: CASSVFSPGQSTGELFF. Written as DNA, the CDR3 is TGTGCCAGCAGTGTTTTCAGCCCCGGTCAGAGCACCGGGGAGCTGTTTTTT.

The chain combines TRBV7-9 with TRBJ1-1; tentatively, D is TRBD1 (6 bases). Germline V gene lookup returns CDR1 SEHNR and CDR2 FQNEAQ (reference sequence). CDR3 length: 17 residues. The V and J ends lost 1 base and 1 base respectively, with 16 bases between them. CDR3 in DNA: TGTGCCAGCAGCTTAGTTGGTCAGGGGCTTACGAACACTGAAGCTTTCTTT. Its protein product is CASSLVGQGLTNTEAFF.

This sequence joins TRBV18 and TRBJ2-1; D remains unclear. CDR1 is KGHSH and CDR2 is LQKENI in the germline V gene. V gave up 5 bases and J gave up 5 bases, with 10 bases separating them. The CDR3 loop spans 13 amino acids. The CDR3 DNA reads as TGTGCCAGCTCATCCGGCCCAGACAATGAGCAGTTCTTC. As protein: CASSSGPDNEQFF. The full variable domain, in which reference TRBV18 and TRBJ2-1 provide the parts outside the CDR3, is NAGVMQNPRHLVRRRGQEARLRCSPMKGHSHVYWYRQLPEEGLKFMVYLQKENIIDESGMPKERFSAEFPKEGPSILRIQQVVRGDSAAYFCASSSGPDNEQFFGPGTRLTVL.

This chain uses TRBV7-9 with TRBJ2-5, with D possibly matching TRBD1 (6 bases). Germline V gene lookup returns CDR1 SEHNR and CDR2 FQNEAQ (reference sequence). The CDR3 consists of 15 residues. V lost 1 base to trimming and J lost 1 base, with 10 bases between them. This CDR3 is CASSLVKGGQETQYF. The CDR3 DNA reads as TGTGCCAGCAGCTTAGTTAAAGGGGGCCAAGAGACCCAGTACTTC.

The chain has TRBV10-2 and TRBJ1-1, with D possibly matching TRBD1 (5 bases). Per germline, CDR1 WSHSY and CDR2 SAAADI. Deletions cut 6 bases from V and 1 base from J, with 9 bases between. This CDR3 contains 13 residues. In nucleotides, the CDR3 is TGCGCCAGCAGGGTTGGGGGGAACACTGAAGCTTTCTTT. It yields the protein CASRVGGNTEAFF.